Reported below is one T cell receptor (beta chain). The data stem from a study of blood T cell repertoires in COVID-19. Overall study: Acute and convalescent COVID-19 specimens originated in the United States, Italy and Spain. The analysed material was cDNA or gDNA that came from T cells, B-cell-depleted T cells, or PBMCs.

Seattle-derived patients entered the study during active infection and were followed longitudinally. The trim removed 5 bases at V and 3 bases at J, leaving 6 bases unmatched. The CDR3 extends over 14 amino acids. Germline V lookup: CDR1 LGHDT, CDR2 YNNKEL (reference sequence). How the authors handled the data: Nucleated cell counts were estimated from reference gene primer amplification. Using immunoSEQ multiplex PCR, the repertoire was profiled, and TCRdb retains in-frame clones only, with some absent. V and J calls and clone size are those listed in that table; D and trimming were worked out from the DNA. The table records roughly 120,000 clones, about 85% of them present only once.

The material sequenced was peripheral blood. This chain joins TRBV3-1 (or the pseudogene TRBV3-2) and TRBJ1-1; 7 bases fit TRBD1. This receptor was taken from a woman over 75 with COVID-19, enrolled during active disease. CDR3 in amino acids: CASSSTGKYTEAFF. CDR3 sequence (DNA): TGTGCCAGCAGCTCGACAGGGAAATACACTGAAGCTTTCTTT.